These 9 T cell receptor beta chains came from one sample sequenced in a study of T cells in Graves' hyperthyroidism and ophthalmopathy. RNA transcripts gave rise to amplified TCR beta CDR3 regions. The primer set for the first-round RT-PCR of the TCR CDR3 was HTBI. TCRdb re-analysed the multiplex PCR reads in MiXCR, keeping a single row per CDR3 protein. The top ten hold approximately 14% of the sample, which has some 560,000 distinct CDR3 sequences, around 15% seen once. Sequenced material: blood. The source is a woman aged 40 to 55 with Graves' hyperthyroidism.

This clonotype was observed at least ten times. The chain links TRBV27 to TRBJ1-2, with a tentative D call TRBD1 (6 bases). Between the trimmed V and J ends, which lost 4 bases and 8 bases, there was a span of 20 bases. CDR3 length equals 15 residues. In germline, CDR1 is MNHEY, CDR2 SMNVEV (reference sequence). In nucleotides, the CDR3 is TGTGCCAGCAGTTCTAGTATCCGGACAGTGTCGGGCTACACCTTC. Translating it yields CASSSSIRTVSGYTF.

This clonotype has ten or more counts. The chain has TRBV6-1 and TRBJ2-1; no clear D. CDR1 and CDR2 from the germline V gene are MNHNS and SASEGT. The length of the CDR3 is 13 residues. Trimming shortened V by 2 bases and J by 3 bases, and 5 bases separated the two germline ends. CDR3 region: CASSELYYNEQFF. In nucleotides, the CDR3 is TGTGCCAGCAGTGAACTATACTACAATGAGCAGTTCTTC.

The chain couples TRBV6-1 to TRBJ2-7; a weak D match, TRBD1 (5 bases). The V end lost 5 bases, the J end lost 6 bases, and 17 bases lay between the germline ends. The V gene's germline CDR1 is MNHNS and CDR2 SASEGT. This CDR3 spans 14 amino acids. The CDR3 region is CASSPSPQGGEQYF. The CDR3 DNA is TGTGCCAGCAGTCCCTCCCCGCAGGGCGGCGAGCAGTACTTC.

This clonotype was counted many times. The chain joins TRBV28 to TRBJ2-1; D is uncertain. CDR3 length: 13 residues. Germline CDR1 MDHEN, CDR2 SYDVKM. Trimming pared 2 bases from V and 8 bases from J, leaving 10 bases between. Here the CDR3 reads CASSLPPGHEQFF. The CDR3 DNA reads as TGTGCCAGCAGTTTACCGCCTGGGCATGAGCAGTTCTTC.

In its sample, this clonotype was seen a few times. V usage is TRBV12-5 and J usage is TRBJ2-1; 9 bases are shared with TRBD2. The CDR3 length is 14 residues. Losses at the gene ends were 5 bases for V and 7 bases for J; bases not matched to a gene: 6. Germline CDR1 LGHNT, CDR2 FRNRAP. CDR3 residues: CASGVSGRFNEQFF. The DNA for the CDR3 is TGTGCTAGTGGTGTTAGCGGGAGATTTAATGAGCAGTTCTTC.

J is TRBJ2-1 and V is TRBV7-2, with TRBD2 matching 13 bases. J was trimmed by 8 bases and V by 2 bases; bases with no gene match: 6. Germline CDR1 reads SGHTA; CDR2 reads FQGNSA. There are 16 residues in the CDR3. CDR3 in DNA: TGTGCCAGCAGCTTAACCGGACTAGCGGGAGTTTATGAGCAGTTCTTC. Translated: CASSLTGLAGVYEQFF. The full variable domain, its missing parts supplied by reference TRBV7-2 and TRBJ2-1, is GAGVSQSPSNKVTEKGKDVELRCDPISGHTALYWYRQSLGQGLEFLIYFQGNSAPDKSGLPSDRFSAERTGGSVSTLTIQRTQQEDSAVYLCASSLTGLAGVYEQFFGPGTRLTVL.

In its sample, this clonotype was seen many times. The J gene is TRBJ1-5, the V gene TRBV28; D possibly corresponds to TRBD1 (6 bases). Germline V gives CDR1 MDHEN, CDR2 SYDVKM. The CDR3 is 16 residues long. V was cut by 2 bases and J by 7 bases, with 18 bases left in between. The CDR3 coding sequence is TGTGCCAGCAGTTTAATATCGGGGGGGCGAGGGCAGCCCCAGCATTTT. Protein: CASSLISGGRGQPQHF.

There are many counts of this clonotype. CDR3 coding DNA: TGCGCCAGCAGCCTCGGGACAGGGATCGATGAGCAGTTCTTC. Protein product: CASSLGTGIDEQFF. This sequence joins TRBV5-1 and TRBJ2-1; 9 bases are a match to TRBD1. J was trimmed by 8 bases and V by 4 bases; bases with no gene match: 7. This CDR3 is built from 14 residues. Germline values: CDR1 SGHRS, CDR2 YFSETQ.

V and J are TRBV7-3 and TRBJ2-1, with D perhaps matching TRBD1 (6 bases). The CDR3 runs 15 residues. Trimming took off 5 bases at V and 6 bases at J, with 17 bases between the two ends. Per the germline V gene, CDR1 is SGHTA and CDR2 is FQGTGA. CDR3 DNA sequence: TGTGCCAGCAGCATCGGGACACCCCGCGGCAATGAGCAGTTCTTC. It encodes CASSIGTPRGNEQFF.